This note documents a single T cell receptor (beta chain) sequence. What it binds is unknown. These data are taken from a study of blood T cells in healthy people across ages. Samples each had at least 6 micrograms of total RNA extracted. Next came a second PCR, run for about 6 to 11 cycles, which used a sample-barcoded 5' primer along with a J-beta primer mix. Tagging of each cDNA molecule was performed by a template-switch adaptor with 12 random nucleotides. TCRdb processed the 5' RACE reads anew with MiXCR; each CDR3 protein has one entry. The sample contains almost 800,000 distinct CDR3 sequences, about 62% of which appear only once. The ends lost 0 bases at V and 5 bases at J; junction bases unmatched: 6. The CDR3 totals 14 residues. Per germline, CDR1 DFQATT and CDR2 SNEGSKA (reference sequence). General study points: Researchers said unsorted PBMCs prevented a conclusive naive versus antigen-experienced comparison.

This receptor was obtained from a man younger than 45 in good health. Material for sequencing was blood. This rearrangement joins TRBV20-1 to TRBJ1-2; 7 bases line up with TRBD1. CDR3 protein: CSARDQGTEYGYTF. The CDR3 DNA reads as TGCAGTGCTAGAGATCAGGGGACAGAGTATGGCTACACCTTC.